These 26 T cell receptor beta chains were all obtained from the same sample, sequenced in a study of beta chain features in type 1 diabetes. Overall study findings and caveats: Shortening of TCRB CDR3s, moderate but significant, appeared in all four CD4+ subsets of Type 1 diabetes patients.

Their target antigens are unknown. Since all of the isolated RNA was reverse transcribed, expressed TCRB transcripts were what got sequenced. TCRdb keeps only in-frame clones here, not all; method: immunoSEQ multiplex PCR. The repertoire holds over 200,000 clones, with approximately 11% as singletons. Sequenced sample: naive CD4+ T cells from blood. Source of these receptors: a man aged 30 to 45 with type 1 diabetes.

The genes are TRBV4-1 and TRBJ1-4; weak D call: TRBD1 (6 bases). This CDR3 contains 15 residues. Germline CDR1 MGHRA, CDR2 YSYEKL. V was clipped by 1 base and J by 8 bases, with 14 bases between them. This chain's CDR3 is CASSQGGRGNEKLFF. CDR3 nucleotide sequence: TGCGCCAGCAGCCAAGGAGGCAGGGGAAACGAAAAACTGTTTTTT.

Only a few counts were recorded for this clone. The chain employs TRBV4-1 and TRBJ2-1, with D possibly matching TRBD2 (5 bases). Germline values: CDR1 MGHRA, CDR2 YSYEKL. This CDR3 has 15 residues. Trimming took off 4 bases at V and 6 bases at J, with 16 bases between the two ends. In DNA form, the CDR3 reads TGCGCCAGCAGCCGATCGGGGAAACAACTCAATGAGCAGTTCTTC. Amino acid sequence: CASSRSGKQLNEQFF.

The sample holds a few counts of this clone. The J gene is TRBJ1-5, the V gene TRBV19, with D possibly matching TRBD1 (5 bases). Germline lookup yields CDR1 LNHDA and CDR2 SQIVND (reference sequence). The CDR3 totals 14 residues. Between the trimmed V and J ends, which lost 5 bases and 5 bases, there was a span of 13 bases. The CDR3 here is CASSPGREYQPQHF. The CDR3 DNA reads TGTGCCAGTAGTCCAGGCAGGGAATATCAGCCCCAGCATTTT.

The CDR3 coding sequence is TGTGCCAGTAGTCACGGGGGGGCTGGGGCCAACGTCCTGACTTTC. Translating gives CASSHGGAGANVLTF. V gene TRBV19 combines with J gene TRBJ2-6, with 8 positions matching TRBD2. CDR1 is LNHDA, CDR2 SQIVND, per germline (reference sequence). The trim removed 5 bases at V and 2 bases at J, leaving 2 bases unmatched. The CDR3 spans 15 residues.

This clone was seen only a few times. This CDR3 is CASSPRVDTQYF. The CDR3 DNA follows: TGTGCCAGCAGTCCCCGGGTCGATACGCAGTATTTT. The rearrangement joins TRBV6-6 to TRBJ2-3; D not certain. V was shortened by 5 bases and J by 6 bases, with 9 bases between the two germline ends. The V gene's germline CDR1 is MNHNY and CDR2 SVGAGI (reference sequence). The CDR3 spans 12 residues.

The V call is TRBV7-9, the J call TRBJ2-1; tentative D call: TRBD1 (5 bases). CDR3 length equals 14 residues. The germline gives CDR1 SEHNR, CDR2 FQNEAQ (reference sequence). Trimming removed 8 bases from V and 3 bases from J, with 14 bases in between. DNA of the CDR3: TGTGCCAGCCTTGAAAGGGGCGGCTACAATGAGCAGTTCTTC. Translating gives CASLERGGYNEQFF. The entire variable domain, with the rest obtained from reference TRBV7-9 and TRBJ2-1, is as follows: DTGVSQNPRHKITKRGQNVTFRCDPISEHNRLYWYRQTLGQGPEFLTYFQNEAQLEKSRLLSDRFSAERPKGSFSTLEIQRTEQGDSAMYLCASLERGGYNEQFFGPGTRLTVL.

The chain is built from TRBV7-2 and TRBJ2-5; TRBD2 aligns across 8 bases. Germline-derived CDR1 and CDR2 are SGHTA and FQGNSA. This CDR3 is 15 amino acids long. V lost 6 bases and J lost 5; bases outside the gene matches: 11. CDR3 loop: CASSVSGIGGETQYF. The CDR3 coding sequence is TGTGCCAGCAGTGTTAGCGGGATCGGAGGGGAGACCCAGTACTTC.

The J gene is TRBJ1-6, the V gene TRBV4-1, with a tentative D call TRBD1 (5 bases). Per germline, CDR1 MGHRA and CDR2 YSYEKL. There are 17 residues in the CDR3. V lost 1 base and J lost 4, with 14 bases in between. The DNA for the CDR3 is TGCGCCAGCAGCCAAGGGTTCCCAGGGCATTATAATTCACCCCTCCACTTT. Its protein is CASSQGFPGHYNSPLHF.

This clone was observed a few times. The V call is TRBV27, the J call TRBJ1-4, with D unresolved. This CDR3 region has 13 residues. The V gene's germline CDR1 is MNHEY and CDR2 SMNVEV (reference sequence). V dropped 6 bases and J dropped 8 bases, with 13 bases sitting between them. CDR3 amino acids: CASSFRDTEKLFF. For the CDR3, the DNA is TGTGCCAGCAGCTTCCGGGATACCGAAAAACTGTTTTTT.

This clone showed up just a few times. The chain is built from TRBV29-1 and TRBJ2-1; 8 nucleotides match TRBD1. Losses at the gene ends were 4 bases for V and 8 bases for J; bases not matched to a gene: 10. Per the germline V gene, CDR1 is SQVTM and CDR2 is ANQGSEA. The CDR3 runs to 14 residues. The chain's CDR3 is CSVVPRTGYDEQFF. DNA of the CDR3: TGCAGCGTTGTCCCTCGGACAGGGTACGATGAGCAGTTCTTC.

This clone was seen more than once but under ten times. J is TRBJ2-7 and V is TRBV2; possible D gene TRBD2, 6 bases. The V gene's germline CDR1 is SNHLY and CDR2 FYNNEI. This CDR3 is 14 amino acids long. The V end was cut by 6 bases, the J end by 6 bases, with 18 bases between. The CDR3 DNA reads TGTGCCAGCAGCCCTACAACGGTGGGAGGCGAGCAGTACTTC. This encodes CASSPTTVGGEQYF.

The sample holds a few counts of this clone. The chain combines TRBV13 with TRBJ1-5; D may be TRBD1 (6 bases). The germline CDR1 and CDR2 sequences are PRHDT and FYEKMQ (reference sequence). Trimming took off 2 bases at V and 0 bases at J, with 11 bases between the two ends. There are 16 residues in the CDR3. The CDR3 nucleotides read TGTGCCAGCAGCTTACGGGGGGCAAATAGCAATCAGCCCCAGCATTTT. Translation: CASSLRGANSNQPQHF.

Points on this clone: The sample carries other DNA sequences with the same CDR3. This rearrangement joins TRBV30 to TRBJ2-1; TRBD1 agrees at 7 bases. Germline loops: CDR1 GTSNPN, CDR2 SVGIG (reference sequence). The CDR3 is 11 amino acids. J lost 10 bases, V lost 0 bases, and 0 bases had no gene match. CDR3 loop: CAWSVGGEQFF. Here the CDR3 DNA reads TGTGCCTGGAGTGTAGGGGGCGAGCAGTTCTTC. The entire variable domain, with the rest obtained from reference TRBV30 and TRBJ2-1, is as follows: SQTIHQWPATLVQPVGSPLSLECTVEGTSNPNLYWYRQAAGRGLQLLFYSVGIGQISSEVPQNLSASRPQDRQFILSSKKLLLSDSGFYLCAWSVGGEQFFGPGTRLTVL.

The V call is TRBV28, the J call TRBJ2-2; TRBD2 matches at 10 bases. Germline CDR1 and CDR2: MDHEN and SYDVKM. There are 17 residues in the CDR3. After removal of 4 bases from V and 7 bases from J, the junction contained 12 bases not matched to a gene. The DNA for the CDR3 is TGTGCCAGCAGTTCCTCTGGAGCGGGGGGGCGAGTCGGGGAGCTGTTTTTT. Translation: CASSSSGAGGRVGELFF.

This clone was picked up a small number of times. V is TRBV7-6 and J is TRBJ1-3; 8 positions match TRBD1. V was clipped by 5 bases and J by 0 bases; unmatched bases: 3. The germline V gene has CDR1 SGHVS and CDR2 FNYEAQ. The CDR3 totals 15 residues. The CDR3 spells CASSGGTGSGNTIYF. DNA for the CDR3: TGTGCCAGCAGCGGCGGGACAGGCTCTGGAAACACCATATATTTT. The variable domain in full, with the rest retrieved from reference TRBV7-6 and TRBJ1-3, is GAGVSQSPRYKVTKRGQDVALRCDPISGHVSLYWYRQALGQGPEFLTYFNYEAQQDKSGLPNDRFSAERPEGSISTLTIQRTEQRDSAMYRCASSGGTGSGNTIYFGEGSWLTVV.

This clone has a handful of counts. CDR3 DNA sequence: TGTGCCAGCAGCTTAGTCTCCCCCGGGGAGCTGTTTTTT. Encoded protein: CASSLVSPGELFF. The V gene is TRBV11-2, the J gene TRBJ2-2, with no clear D. The CDR3 spans 13 residues. Germline CDR1 and CDR2: SGHAT and FQNNGV. V was cut by 1 base and J by 6 bases, with 6 bases left in between.

This clone was detected only a few times. V gene TRBV6-6 combines with J gene TRBJ1-3, with 8 positions matching TRBD1. Germline V gene sequence: CDR1 MNHNY, CDR2 SVGAGI (reference sequence). J lost 0 bases, V lost 3 bases, and 1 base had no gene match. The CDR3 extends over 15 amino acids. Written as DNA, the CDR3 is TGTGCCAGCAGTTATGGACAGGGCTCTGGAAACACCATATATTTT. Encoded protein: CASSYGQGSGNTIYF.

This clone was counted between two and nine times. This rearrangement joins TRBV5-1 to TRBJ1-6, with 7 bases that match TRBD1. The germline gives CDR1 SGHRS, CDR2 YFSETQ. V gave up 4 bases and J gave up 6 bases; unmatched junction bases: 4. This CDR3 contains 14 residues. The CDR3 nucleotides read TGCGCCAGCAGCAGGACAGGTTTTAATTCACCCCTCCACTTT. Translated: CASSRTGFNSPLHF.

The CDR3 is CASRTGYYGYTF. The DNA for the CDR3 is TGTGCCAGCAGGACAGGGTACTATGGCTACACCTTC. J is TRBJ1-2 and V is TRBV9; 7 nucleotides align to TRBD1. Trimming removed 5 bases from V and 3 bases from J; junction bases left unmatched: 1. This CDR3 contains 12 residues. The germline V gene encodes CDR1 SGDLS and CDR2 YYNGEE.

Only a few counts were recorded for this clone. This sequence joins TRBV5-1 and TRBJ2-7, with D possibly matching TRBD1 (6 bases). This CDR3 is built from 16 residues. V was trimmed by 4 bases and J by 3 bases, leaving 20 bases between them. In germline, CDR1 is SGHRS, CDR2 YFSETQ. The CDR3 region is CASSPQPGTRNYEQYF. Here the CDR3 DNA reads TGCGCCAGCAGCCCACAACCCGGGACAAGAAACTACGAGCAGTACTTC.

This clone has only a few counts. The rearrangement uses TRBV18 and TRBJ2-6, with D possibly matching TRBD1 (6 bases). Between the trimmed V and J ends, which lost 6 bases and 4 bases, there was a span of 10 bases. Germline V gene sequence: CDR1 KGHSH, CDR2 LQKENI. The CDR3 loop spans 14 amino acids. The CDR3 sequence is CASSRGGGANVLTF. CDR3 nucleotide sequence: TGTGCCAGCTCCCGTGGGGGCGGGGCCAACGTCCTGACTTTC.

The chain carries TRBV2 and TRBJ2-1; tentatively, D is TRBD1 (6 bases). CDR1 SNHLY and CDR2 FYNNEI come from the germline V gene. The CDR3 has 14 residues. Deletions cut 6 bases from V and 5 bases from J, with 14 bases between. The CDR3, as DNA: TGTGCCAGCAGGATGACCGGGACAAACAATGAGCAGTTCTTC. Encoded protein: CASRMTGTNNEQFF.

This clone was counted only a few times. CDR3 amino acids: CSAESAGSTDTQYF. Here the CDR3 DNA reads TGCAGCGCTGAGTCAGCGGGGAGCACAGATACGCAGTATTTT. The chain combines TRBV29-1 with TRBJ2-3, with 7 bases that match TRBD2. This CDR3 has 14 residues. V shed 7 bases, J shed 0 bases, and the junction held 7 bases outside the gene matches. Germline V gene lookup returns CDR1 SQVTM and CDR2 ANQGSEA.

This clone was counted between two and nine times. The chain joins TRBV2 to TRBJ1-1, with a tentative D call TRBD1 (5 bases). CDR1 SNHLY and CDR2 FYNNEI come from the germline V gene. The CDR3 length is 14 residues. V was pared by 5 bases and J by 6 bases, with 16 bases between. The DNA for the CDR3 is TGTGCCAGCAGTACCCGTGGTAAGGGGTCTGAAGCTTTCTTT. Translating gives CASSTRGKGSEAFF. The full variable domain, completed using reference TRBV2 and TRBJ1-1, is EPEVTQTPSHQVTQMGQEVILRCVPISNHLYFYWYRQILGQKVEFLVSFYNNEISEKSEIFDDQFSVERPDGSNFTLKIRSTKLEDSAMYFCASSTRGKGSEAFFGQGTRLTVV.

This rearrangement joins TRBV7-9 to TRBJ1-2; perhaps TRBD1 as D (6 bases). Trimming shortened V by 5 bases and J by 12 bases, and 22 bases separated the two germline ends. This CDR3 spans 14 amino acids. CDR1 is SEHNR and CDR2 is FQNEAQ in the germline V gene (reference sequence). The DNA of the CDR3 is TGTGCCAGCAGCCCTTTACTCTCAGGGGTCGAGGACACCTTC. It yields the protein CASSPLLSGVEDTF.

This clone was seen a few times. This chain connects TRBV5-4 to TRBJ2-1; 8 nucleotides line up with TRBD2. Germline trimming cut 1 base from V and 3 bases from J; bases unmatched to any gene: 3. The CDR3 has 15 residues. Germline CDR1 and CDR2: SGHNT and YYREEE (reference sequence). In DNA, the CDR3 is TGTGCCAGCAGCTTGAGCGGGGGAGGCTACAATGAGCAGTTCTTC. This encodes CASSLSGGGYNEQFF.